Listed below are T cell receptor beta chains from one sample, sequenced in a study of T cell responses to AZD1222 COVID-19 vaccine. Method: immunoSEQ multiplex PCR; TCRdb's copy keeps in-frame clones and lacks some. The data hold about 90,000 clones, with around nine tenths observed a single time. Sequencing used peripheral blood, obtained on day 0 of MenACWY control vaccination. The receptors derive from an adult in good health. Both conserved end residues are part of each CDR3. The D gene is left open where the match is weak. Some rows have no size entry. The others give once, few or many, or a class for an expanded clone.

>TRBD2|TRBJ2-1|-|TRBV18
CASSPIAGSSYNEQFF
TGTGCCAGCTCACCGATAGCGGGGAGCTCCTACAATGAGCAGTTCTTC
>-|TRBJ1-3|-|TRBV12-3/TRBV12-4
CASSFGNTIYF
TGTGCCAGCAGTTTCGGAAACACCATATATTTT
>-|TRBJ2-5|-|TRBV28
CASSPTGRQETQYF
TGTGCCAGCAGTCCGACGGGACGGCAAGAGACCCAGTACTTC
>-|TRBJ2-7|few|TRBV28
CASSVYEQYF
TGTGCCAGCAGTGTATACGAGCAGTACTTC
>-|TRBJ2-2|-|TRBV7-3
CASSLLQGTGELFF
TGTGCCAGCAGCTTACTACAGGGTACCGGGGAGCTGTTTTTT
>TRBD1|TRBJ2-1|-|TRBV28
CASSRQGIDEQFF
TGTGCCAGCAGTCGACAGGGTATCGACGAGCAGTTCTTC
>TRBD1|TRBJ1-1|-|TRBV18
CASSPLPTGQGHTEAFF
TGTGCCAGCTCACCACTTCCCACCGGACAGGGACACACTGAAGCTTTCTTT
>TRBD2|TRBJ2-2|-|TRBV5-5
CASSLQRGRFGELFF
TGTGCCAGCAGCTTGCAGCGGGGAAGATTCGGGGAGCTGTTTTTT
>-|TRBJ1-5|-|TRBV19
CASRKGGVRSNQPQHF
TGTGCCAGTAGGAAGGGCGGGGTTCGGAGCAATCAGCCCCAGCATTTT
>-|TRBJ1-5|once|TRBV19
CASSIGSGGSNQPQHF
TGTGCCAGTAGTATCGGGAGCGGGGGTAGCAATCAGCCCCAGCATTTT
>TRBD1|TRBJ2-7|-|TRBV7-9
CASSSGTGGVGQYF
TGTGCCAGCAGCTCCGGGACAGGGGGCGTAGGGCAGTACTTC
>TRBD1|TRBJ2-7|-|TRBV25-1
CASSSTGGSTYEQYF
TGTGCCAGCTCCTCGACAGGGGGGTCAACCTACGAGCAGTACTTC
>-|TRBJ1-4|-|TRBV6-5
CASSSQGATNEKLFF
TGTGCCAGCAGTTCCCAGGGCGCAACTAATGAAAAACTGTTTTTT
>-|TRBJ2-1|-|TRBV15
CATSRGAFEQFF
TGTGCCACCAGCAGAGGAGCGTTTGAGCAGTTCTTC
>-|TRBJ1-2|-|TRBV6-5
CASSLQIPGGYTF
TGTGCCAGCAGTCTACAGATACCTGGGGGCTACACCTTC
>TRBD2|TRBJ2-7|-|TRBV11-2
CASSLDMSSGRYEQYF
TGTGCCAGCAGCTTAGATATGTCTAGCGGGAGGTACGAGCAGTACTTC
>-|TRBJ2-7|-|TRBV13
CASSLRDNYEQYF
TGTGCCAGCAGCTTGCGGGACAACTACGAGCAGTACTTC